This T cell receptor beta chain was sequenced during a study of OX40 agonist ivuxolimab in advanced cancers. V lost 6 bases, J lost 4 bases, and 7 bases stayed unmatched. Germline CDR1 is MNHNS and CDR2 is SASEGT. This CDR3 is 14 amino acids long. TCRdb's table, derived via immunoSEQ multiplex PCR, lists solely in-frame clones and lacks some. The sample holds 28,000 or so clones, around 90% seen once. This sample comprised CD4+ or CD8+ T cells sorted from blood, obtained in a trial of the OX40 agonist ivuxolimab. This sequence originates from an adult with an advanced solid tumor such as melanoma, head and neck, liver or kidney cancer. This chain joins TRBV6-1 and TRBJ2-7; 9 nucleotides agree with TRBD2. In DNA form, the CDR3 reads TGTGCCAGCAGGTTGCGGGGACTAGCTTACGAGCAGTACTTC. Translating gives CASRLRGLAYEQYF.